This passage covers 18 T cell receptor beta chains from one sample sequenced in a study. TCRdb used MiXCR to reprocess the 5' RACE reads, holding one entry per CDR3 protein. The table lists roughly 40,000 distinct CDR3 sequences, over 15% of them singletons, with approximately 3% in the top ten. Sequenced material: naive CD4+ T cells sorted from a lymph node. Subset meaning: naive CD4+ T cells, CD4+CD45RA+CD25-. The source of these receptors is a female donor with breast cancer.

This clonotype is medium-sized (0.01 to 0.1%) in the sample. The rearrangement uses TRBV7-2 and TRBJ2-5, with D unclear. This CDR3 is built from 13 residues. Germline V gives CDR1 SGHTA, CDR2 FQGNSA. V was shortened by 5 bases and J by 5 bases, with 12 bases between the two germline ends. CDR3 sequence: CASSPYRVETQYF. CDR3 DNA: TGTGCCAGCAGCCCGTACCGGGTGGAGACCCAGTACTTC.

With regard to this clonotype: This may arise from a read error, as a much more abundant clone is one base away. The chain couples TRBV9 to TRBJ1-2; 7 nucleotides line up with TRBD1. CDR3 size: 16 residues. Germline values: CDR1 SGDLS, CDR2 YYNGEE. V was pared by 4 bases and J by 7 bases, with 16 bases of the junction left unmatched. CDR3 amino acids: CASSPDWDSRRCGYTF. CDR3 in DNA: TGTGCCAGCAGCCCCGACTGGGACAGCCGCCGCTGTGGCTACACCTTC.

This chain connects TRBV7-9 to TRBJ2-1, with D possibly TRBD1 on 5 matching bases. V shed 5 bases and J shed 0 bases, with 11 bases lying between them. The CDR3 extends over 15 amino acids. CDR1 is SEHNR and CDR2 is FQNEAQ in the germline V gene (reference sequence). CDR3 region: CASSVRQSSYNEQFF. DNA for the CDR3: TGTGCCAGCAGCGTACGACAGAGCTCCTACAATGAGCAGTTCTTC.

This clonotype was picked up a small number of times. The CDR3 DNA follows: TGTGCCAGCAGGGTAACAGGGGGCGCGAGCCACGAGCAGTACTTC. Translating it yields CASRVTGGASHEQYF. The chain links TRBV7-9 to TRBJ2-7; 9 bases fit TRBD1. Unmatched junction bases numbered 11, after V lost 6 bases and J lost 5 bases. This CDR3 spans 15 amino acids. Germline loops: CDR1 SEHNR, CDR2 FQNEAQ (reference sequence).

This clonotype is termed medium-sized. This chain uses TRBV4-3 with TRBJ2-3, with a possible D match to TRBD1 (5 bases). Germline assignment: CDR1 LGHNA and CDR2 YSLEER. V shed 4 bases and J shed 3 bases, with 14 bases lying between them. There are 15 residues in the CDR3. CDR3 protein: CASSRGGLGTDTQYF. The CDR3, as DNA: TGCGCCAGCAGCCGGGGCGGCCTAGGGACAGATACGCAGTATTTT.

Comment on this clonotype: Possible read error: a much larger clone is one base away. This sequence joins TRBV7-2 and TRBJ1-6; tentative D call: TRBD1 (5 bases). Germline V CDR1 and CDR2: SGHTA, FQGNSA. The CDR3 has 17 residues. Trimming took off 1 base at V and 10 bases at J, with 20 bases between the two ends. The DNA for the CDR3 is TGTGCCAGCAGCTTAGTAAGGGACCACAAAAAGAGCTCACCCCTCCACTTT. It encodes CASSLVRDHKKSSPLHF.

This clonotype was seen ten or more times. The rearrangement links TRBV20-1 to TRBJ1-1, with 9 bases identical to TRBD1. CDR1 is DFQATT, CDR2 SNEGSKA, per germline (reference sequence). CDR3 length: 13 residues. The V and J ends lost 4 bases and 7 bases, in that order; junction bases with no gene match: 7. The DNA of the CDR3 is TGCAGTGCTATAGGGACAGGGAGGATTGAAGCTTTCTTT. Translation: CSAIGTGRIEAFF.

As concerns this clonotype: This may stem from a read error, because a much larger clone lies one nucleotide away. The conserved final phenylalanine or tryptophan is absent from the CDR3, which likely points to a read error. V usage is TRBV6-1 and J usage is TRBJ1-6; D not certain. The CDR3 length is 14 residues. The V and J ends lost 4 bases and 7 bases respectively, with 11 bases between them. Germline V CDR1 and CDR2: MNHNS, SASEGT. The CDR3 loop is CASSGRSLNSPLHS. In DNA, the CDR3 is TGTGCCAGCAGTGGTCGGAGTCTAAATTCACCCCTCCACTCT.

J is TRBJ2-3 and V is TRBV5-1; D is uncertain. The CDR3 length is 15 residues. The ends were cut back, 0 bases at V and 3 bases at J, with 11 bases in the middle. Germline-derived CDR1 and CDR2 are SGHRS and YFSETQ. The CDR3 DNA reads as TGCGCCAGCAGCTTGGATGGGCCAAGTACAGATACGCAGTATTTT. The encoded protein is CASSLDGPSTDTQYF.

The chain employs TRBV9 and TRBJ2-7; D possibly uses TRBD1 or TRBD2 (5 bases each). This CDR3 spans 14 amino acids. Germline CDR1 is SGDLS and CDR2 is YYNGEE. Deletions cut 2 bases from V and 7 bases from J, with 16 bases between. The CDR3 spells CASSVLGLGVEQYF. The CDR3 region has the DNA TGTGCCAGCAGCGTCTTAGGGCTGGGGGTAGAGCAGTACTTC.

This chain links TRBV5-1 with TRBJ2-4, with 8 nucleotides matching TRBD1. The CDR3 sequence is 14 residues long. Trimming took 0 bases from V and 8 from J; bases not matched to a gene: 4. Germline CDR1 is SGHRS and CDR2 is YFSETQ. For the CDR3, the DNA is TGCGCCAGCAGCTTGGGACAGGGGAAATACATTCAGTACTTC. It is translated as CASSLGQGKYIQYF.

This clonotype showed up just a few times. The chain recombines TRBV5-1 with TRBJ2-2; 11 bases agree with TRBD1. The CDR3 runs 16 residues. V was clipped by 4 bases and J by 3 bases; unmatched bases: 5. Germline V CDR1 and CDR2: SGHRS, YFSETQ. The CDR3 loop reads CASSLRTGGDTGELFF. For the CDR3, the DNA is TGCGCCAGCAGCCTTCGGACAGGGGGCGACACCGGGGAGCTGTTTTTT. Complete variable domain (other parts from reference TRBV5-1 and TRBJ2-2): KAGVTQTPRYLIKTRGQQVTLSCSPISGHRSVSWYQQTPGQGLQFLFEYFSETQRNKGNFPGRFSGRQFSNSRSEMNVSTLELGDSALYLCASSLRTGGDTGELFFGEGSRLTVL.

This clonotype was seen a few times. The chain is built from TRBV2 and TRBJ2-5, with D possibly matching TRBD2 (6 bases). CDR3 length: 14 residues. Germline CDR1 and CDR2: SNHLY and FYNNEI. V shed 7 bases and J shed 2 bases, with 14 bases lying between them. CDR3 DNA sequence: TGTGCCAGCAAGAAGATTAGCGGTCAAGAGACCCAGTACTTC. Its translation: CASKKISGQETQYF.

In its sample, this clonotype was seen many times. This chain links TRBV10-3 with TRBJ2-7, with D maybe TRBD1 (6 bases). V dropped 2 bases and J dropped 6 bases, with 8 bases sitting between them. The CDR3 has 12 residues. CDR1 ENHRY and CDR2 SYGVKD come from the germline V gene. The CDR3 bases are TGTGCCATCAGTGAGACAGGGCGCGAGCAGTACTTC. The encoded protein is CAISETGREQYF.

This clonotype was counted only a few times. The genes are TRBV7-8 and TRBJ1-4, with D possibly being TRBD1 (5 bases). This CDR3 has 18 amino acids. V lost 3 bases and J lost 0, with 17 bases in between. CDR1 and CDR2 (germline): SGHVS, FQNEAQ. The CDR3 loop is CASSLHAQGSTTNEKLFF. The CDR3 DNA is TGTGCCAGCAGCTTGCACGCCCAGGGAAGTACAACTAATGAAAAACTGTTTTTT. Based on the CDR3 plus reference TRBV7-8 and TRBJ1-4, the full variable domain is GAGVSQSPRYKVAKRGQDVALRCDPISGHVSLFWYQQALGQGPEFLTYFQNEAQLDKSGLPSDRFFAERPEGSVSTLKIQRTQQEDSAVYLCASSLHAQGSTTNEKLFFGSGTQLSVL.

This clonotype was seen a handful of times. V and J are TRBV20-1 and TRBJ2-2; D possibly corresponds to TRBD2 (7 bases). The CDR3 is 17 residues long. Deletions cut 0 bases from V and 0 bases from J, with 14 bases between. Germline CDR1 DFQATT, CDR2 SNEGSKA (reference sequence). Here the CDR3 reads CSARDPQGGANTGELFF. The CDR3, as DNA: TGCAGTGCTAGAGATCCCCAAGGGGGGGCGAACACCGGGGAGCTGTTTTTT.

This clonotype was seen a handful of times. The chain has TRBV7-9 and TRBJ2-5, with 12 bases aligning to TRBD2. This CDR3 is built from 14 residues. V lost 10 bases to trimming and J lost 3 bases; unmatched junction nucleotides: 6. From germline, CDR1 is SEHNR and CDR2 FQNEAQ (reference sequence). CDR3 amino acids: CATRSSGGEETQYF. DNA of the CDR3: TGTGCCACCCGGTCTAGCGGGGGGGAAGAGACCCAGTACTTC.

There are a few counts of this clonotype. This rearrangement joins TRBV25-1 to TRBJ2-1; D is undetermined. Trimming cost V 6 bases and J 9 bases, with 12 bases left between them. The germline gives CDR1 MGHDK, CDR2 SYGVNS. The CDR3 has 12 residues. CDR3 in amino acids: CASSHDTVEQFF. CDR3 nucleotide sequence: TGTGCCAGCAGCCACGATACCGTTGAGCAGTTCTTC.